This T cell receptor (beta chain) derives from a study of shared clonotypes between healthy human individuals. Findings and limits, study-wide: Represented diversity (both genetic and exposure-history) was limited by the small number of donors.

The CDR3 has 13 residues. Germline CDR1 reads MDHEN; CDR2 reads SYDVKM. V dropped 3 bases and J dropped 6 bases, with 9 bases sitting between them. As concerns this clone: Its antigen is undetermined. In the same sample, other DNA sequences code for this CDR3.

Generated by immunoSEQ multiplex PCR, the TCRdb table keeps only in-frame clones and is missing some. The sample shows 2 million to 2.5 million clones, 90% to 95% of them seen only once. Sequencing was done on a sample of naive CD4+ T cells sorted from blood. Indicated subset: CD45RA+ positively selected. The V and J genes are TRBV28 and TRBJ2-1, with D possibly matching TRBD2 (5 bases). This receptor was identified in a man younger than 30 in good health. CDR3: CASSFRTPNEQFF. In DNA form, the CDR3 reads TGTGCCAGCAGTTTTCGGACTCCCAATGAGCAGTTCTTC.